The source of this TCR beta chain is a study of blood T cell repertoires in COVID-19. Study in general: PBMCs, B-cell-depleted T cells, or T cells provided the cDNA or gDNA that made up the material.

The participants were between roughly 18 and 89 years old and came from 24 US areas. Cohorts were determined from participant-reported clinical history. Some clones are missing from TCRdb's copy, which holds only in-frame ones; the method was immunoSEQ multiplex PCR. The sample includes roughly 150,000 clones, around 84% seen only once; the top ten take roughly 6%. The CDR3 spans 15 residues. From germline, CDR1 is LNHNV and CDR2 YYDKDF (reference sequence). The ends were cut back, 4 bases at V and 4 bases at J, with 14 bases in the middle. The rearrangement joins TRBV15 to TRBJ1-3; D unclear. The TCR originated in a man aged 35 to 55 who had recovered from COVID-19. Sample: PBMCs or T cells enriched from blood (not recorded which). This CDR3 reads CATSNYSPEGNTIYF. CDR3 bases: TGTGCCACCAGCAATTACTCCCCTGAGGGAAACACCATATATTTT.